Here is one T cell receptor (beta chain) with its context. Its matching antigen is unknown. This record comes from a study of T cell responses to AZD1222 COVID-19 vaccine. Study-wide points: In all cases, repertoires were sampled only after the peak T cell response. Donors were chiefly white British, with a greater number of females, and clonal diversity was perhaps underestimated. The CD4 TCRs associated with vaccination extended across spike and predominated at 160-218 and 743-854.

This CDR3 has 15 residues. CDR1 LGHDT and CDR2 YNNKEL come from the germline V gene (reference sequence). V gave up 1 base and J gave up 0 bases, with 9 bases separating them. Generated by immunoSEQ multiplex PCR, the TCRdb table keeps only in-frame clones and is missing some. The data hold roughly 54,000 clones, with 89% observed a single time. The clonotype originates from an adult who received the AZD1222 COVID-19 vaccine. Sample: peripheral blood, taken 28 days after the second AZD1222 dose. The chain couples TRBV3-1 (or the pseudogene TRBV3-2) to TRBJ1-1; a weak D match, TRBD1 (5 bases). CDR3 sequence (DNA): TGTGCCAGCAGCCAAGTCGACAGAATGAACACTGAAGCTTTCTTT. This sequence encodes CASSQVDRMNTEAFF.